This T cell receptor (beta chain) was documented in a study of graft-versus-host responses after intestinal transplantation. The study, taken as a whole, reports: GvH clones were identified in recipient marrow, with some first appearing in ileum or blood.

To note about this clone: As yet, its antigen is unknown.

The assay was immunoSEQ multiplex PCR, and TCRdb's table has in-frame clones only and misses some. This table holds about 120,000 clones, approximately 95% found once. There are 16 residues in the CDR3. The V gene's germline CDR1 is LNHDA and CDR2 SQIVND (reference sequence). The junction had 10 bases not matched to a gene; V was cut back by 3 bases and J by 4 bases. The TCR originated in a human donor who received an intestinal transplant. The sample consisted of unstimulated CD8+ T cells sorted from spleen or lymph node cells, taken before intestinal transplant. The chain links TRBV19 to TRBJ2-5, with TRBD2 identical over 8 bases. In DNA form, the CDR3 reads TGTGCCAGTAGTATTAGGGTAGCGGGACTTCGAGAGACCCAGTACTTC. Translated: CASSIRVAGLRETQYF.